These T cell receptor beta chains were read from a single sample in a study of cytomegalovirus exposure and HLA in healthy donors. Sequencing was performed with immunoSEQ multiplex PCR; in TCRdb, only in-frame clones are kept and a portion is missing. Among 140,000 to 150,000 clones listed, roughly 80% were seen once. Sequencing input: PBMCs. These receptors were collected from a female donor in good health and CMV-seronegative. CDR3s include the opening cysteine and the closing phenylalanine or tryptophan. D genes are given only for firm matches. The size entry is marked missing in some rows and otherwise reads once, few, many or a size class.

v_call	d_call	j_call	clone_size	cdr3_nt	cdr3_aa
TRBV19	.	TRBJ2-3	few	TGTGCCAGTAGTATTCCGAACAGGGTCACAGATACGCAGTATTTT	CASSIPNRVTDTQYF
TRBV28	.	TRBJ2-7	.	TGTGCCAGCTCCCGCAGGGGAACCTACGAGCAGTACTTC	CASSRRGTYEQYF
TRBV7-9	.	TRBJ1-2	once	TGTGCCAGCAGCTTATATGACTATGGCTACACCTTC	CASSLYDYGYTF
TRBV4-2	.	TRBJ1-2	.	TGTGCCAGCAGCCCATCCGGGGTATTCTACTATGGCTACACCTTC	CASSPSGVFYYGYTF
TRBV5-8	TRBD1	TRBJ1-2	once	TGTGCCAGCAGCGCGGACAGGGGGCAACACTATGGCTACACCTTC	CASSADRGQHYGYTF
TRBV28	.	TRBJ2-2	few	TGTGCCAGCAGTTTTGAGGTTACCGGGGAGCTGTTTTTT	CASSFEVTGELFF
TRBV2	TRBD1	TRBJ1-5	.	TGTGCCAGCAGGGGACAGGCTTATCAGCCCCAGCATTTT	CASRGQAYQPQHF
TRBV5-6	.	TRBJ2-3	.	TGTGCCAGCAGCCTGCGGACTCAATTCACAGATACGCAGTATTTT	CASSLRTQFTDTQYF
TRBV18	.	TRBJ2-1	.	TGTGCCAGCTCACCACTAGCGGACAATGAGCAGTTCTTC	CASSPLADNEQFF
TRBV28	.	TRBJ2-2	.	TGTGCCAGCAAGCCCGATTCTACTCAATACACCGGGGAGCTGTTTTTT	CASKPDSTQYTGELFF
TRBV11-2	.	TRBJ1-2	.	TGTGCCAGCAGCTTAGCCCCCTGGCGGGAGGGCTACACCTTC	CASSLAPWREGYTF
TRBV30	.	TRBJ1-2	.	TGTGCCTGGAGTGTTTCGGGAGTAGGCACCTTC	CAWSVSGVGTF
TRBV6-6	.	TRBJ2-1	.	TGTGCCAGCAGTCAGACCACAGGTTACAATGAGCAGTTCTTC	CASSQTTGYNEQFF
TRBV7-2	.	TRBJ1-2	.	TGTGCCAGCAGCTTGGTCAGGGCAGGAGACGGCTACCCCTTC	CASSLVRAGDGYPF
TRBV28	.	TRBJ1-5	.	TGTGCCAGCAGTTCCCTTCAAGGGTCAGGGATTCAGCCCCAGCATTTT	CASSSLQGSGIQPQHF
TRBV5-6	.	TRBJ1-2	.	TGTGCCAGCAGCTTCGCGGGGGACTATGGCTACCCCTTC	CASSFAGDYGYPF
TRBV7-9	.	TRBJ2-2	.	TGTGCCAGCAGGAGGACAGATAACACCGGGGAGCTGTTTTTT	CASRRTDNTGELFF